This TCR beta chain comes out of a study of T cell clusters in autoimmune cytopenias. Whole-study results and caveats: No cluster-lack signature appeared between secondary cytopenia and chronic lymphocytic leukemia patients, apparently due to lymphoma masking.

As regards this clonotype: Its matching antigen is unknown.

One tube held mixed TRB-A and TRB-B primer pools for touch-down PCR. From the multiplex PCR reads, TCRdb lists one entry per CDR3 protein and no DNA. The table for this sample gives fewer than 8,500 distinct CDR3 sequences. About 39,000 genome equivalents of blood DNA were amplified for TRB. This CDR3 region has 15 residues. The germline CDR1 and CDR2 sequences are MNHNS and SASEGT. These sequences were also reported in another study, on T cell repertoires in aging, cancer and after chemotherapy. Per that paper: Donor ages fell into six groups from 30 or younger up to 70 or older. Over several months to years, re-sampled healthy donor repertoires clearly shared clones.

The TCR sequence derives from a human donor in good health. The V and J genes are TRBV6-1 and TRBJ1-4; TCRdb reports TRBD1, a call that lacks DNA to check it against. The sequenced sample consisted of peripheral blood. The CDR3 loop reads CASRVETGVGEKLFF.